Each of the 23 T cell receptor beta chains below was sequenced from the same sample in a study of blood T cell repertoires in COVID-19. The repertoire was sequenced with immunoSEQ multiplex PCR; TCRdb's copy has only in-frame clones and lacks some. The sample lists 350,000 to 400,000 clones, roughly 90% occurring once. Sequencing used peripheral blood. The receptors come from a woman in her twenties or thirties with COVID-19, enrolled during active disease.

This rearrangement joins TRBV5-1 to TRBJ1-2, with 8 bases matching TRBD1. The trim removed 0 bases at V and 6 bases at J, leaving 4 bases unmatched. This CDR3 has 14 residues. Germline assignment: CDR1 SGHRS and CDR2 YFSETQ. This CDR3 is CASSLGTGGDGYTF. CDR3 DNA sequence: TGCGCCAGCAGCTTGGGTACAGGGGGAGATGGCTACACCTTC.

This clone was counted only a few times. The chain combines TRBV7-2 with TRBJ2-1; 10 bases are shared with TRBD2. Per germline, CDR1 SGHTA and CDR2 FQGNSA. The J segment lost 1 base and the V segment lost 5 bases, leaving 2 bases of the junction unmatched. The CDR3 covers 15 residues. The DNA for the CDR3 is TGTGCCAGCAGCGGACTAGCGGCTTCCTACAATGAGCAGTTCTTC. This encodes CASSGLAASYNEQFF. The whole variable domain, filled in from reference TRBV7-2 and TRBJ2-1, reads GAGVSQSPSNKVTEKGKDVELRCDPISGHTALYWYRQSLGQGLEFLIYFQGNSAPDKSGLPSDRFSAERTGGSVSTLTIQRTQQEDSAVYLCASSGLAASYNEQFFGPGTRLTVL.

This rearrangement joins TRBV2 to TRBJ1-5, with D perhaps TRBD1 (5 bases). V lost 3 bases to trimming and J lost 0 bases, with 6 bases between them. The CDR3 is 14 amino acids. The germline V gene has CDR1 SNHLY and CDR2 FYNNEI. The CDR3 region is CASSETDSNQPQHF. The CDR3 coding sequence is TGTGCCAGCAGTGAGACAGATAGCAATCAGCCCCAGCATTTT.

Here the CDR3 DNA reads TGCGCCAGCAGCCGATCGACAGGGGTTAATTCACCCCTCCACTTT. It codes for CASSRSTGVNSPLHF. The V and J genes are TRBV4-1 and TRBJ1-6; 8 bases align to TRBD1. With 4 bases clipped from V and 6 bases from J, the junction kept 5 bases outside the gene matches. CDR3 length equals 15 residues. Germline lookup yields CDR1 MGHRA and CDR2 YSYEKL.

The chain carries TRBV7-8 and TRBJ2-2, with unresolved D. Germline CDR1 reads SGHVS; CDR2 reads FQNEAQ. The CDR3 length is 15 residues. Between the trimmed V and J ends, which lost 1 base and 2 bases, there was a span of 8 bases. For the CDR3, the DNA is TGTGCCAGCAGCTTAGTGTCTAGAAACACCGGGGAGCTGTTTTTT. Residues: CASSLVSRNTGELFF.

This clone was counted only a few times. The V gene is TRBV12-3 or TRBV12-4, the J gene TRBJ1-1; the D gene is possibly TRBD1 (6 bases). Between the trimmed V and J ends, which lost 6 bases and 0 bases, there was a span of 8 bases. The CDR3 sequence is 13 residues long. The CDR3 sequence is CASSTGMNTEAFF. DNA of the CDR3: TGTGCCAGCAGCACAGGGATGAACACTGAAGCTTTCTTT.

The V gene is TRBV2, the J gene TRBJ2-3, with 7 bases matching TRBD2. Trimming took 3 bases from V and 3 from J; bases not matched to a gene: 6. Germline CDR1 reads SNHLY; CDR2 reads FYNNEI. The CDR3 is 15 amino acids. This CDR3 is CASSERLLATDTQYF. The DNA for the CDR3 is TGTGCCAGCAGTGAGAGGTTACTAGCGACAGATACGCAGTATTTT.

The rearrangement joins TRBV7-6 to TRBJ2-3, with TRBD2 matching 12 bases. Per germline, CDR1 SGHVS and CDR2 FNYEAQ. V dropped 5 bases and J dropped 1; count of bases not matched to a gene: 4. There are 16 residues in the CDR3. CDR3 amino acids: CASSPLAGGGTDTQYF. The CDR3 DNA sequence: TGTGCCAGCAGCCCCCTAGCGGGGGGGGGCACAGATACGCAGTATTTT.

The chain uses TRBV7-2 and TRBJ1-2, with TRBD1 matching over 7 bases. The CDR3 contains 14 residues. Germline lookup yields CDR1 SGHTA and CDR2 FQGNSA. With V trimmed by 3 bases and J by 2 bases, 3 bases remained unmatched. Here the CDR3 DNA reads TGTGCCAGCAGCTTGCTGGGACAGAACTATGGCTACACCTTC. Its translation: CASSLLGQNYGYTF.

V usage is TRBV4-3 and J usage is TRBJ2-7; 12 bases are a match to TRBD2. The CDR3 totals 15 residues. The junction had 6 bases not matched to a gene; V was cut back by 6 bases and J by 3 bases. Per the germline V gene, CDR1 is LGHNA and CDR2 is YSLEER. CDR3 residues: CASSERLAGDYEQYF. For the CDR3, the DNA is TGCGCCAGCAGTGAAAGACTAGCGGGGGACTACGAGCAGTACTTC.

The chain joins TRBV2 to TRBJ2-3; no definite D call. Germline CDR1 is SNHLY and CDR2 is FYNNEI. The CDR3 is made up of 13 amino acids. V dropped 3 bases and J dropped 3 bases, with 7 bases sitting between them. CDR3 sequence reads: CASSEGATDTQYF. The CDR3, as DNA: TGTGCCAGCAGTGAGGGCGCGACAGATACGCAGTATTTT.

CDR3 amino acids: CASSWGQGSGEQYF. The CDR3 DNA reads TGCGCCAGCAGCTGGGGACAGGGCTCAGGCGAGCAGTACTTC. The chain couples TRBV5-1 to TRBJ2-7, with 9 bases lining up with TRBD1. In germline, CDR1 is SGHRS, CDR2 YFSETQ. This CDR3 is built from 14 residues. V was clipped by 3 bases and J by 6 bases; unmatched bases: 7.

This chain links TRBV5-6 with TRBJ1-5; perhaps TRBD1 as D (5 bases). Trimming removed 1 base from V and 4 bases from J, with 12 bases in between. The CDR3 consists of 15 residues. Germline CDR1 is SGHDT and CDR2 is YYEEEE. The CDR3 sequence: CASSLRGLLNQPQHF. The CDR3 DNA follows: TGTGCCAGCAGCTTGCGGGGACTACTAAATCAGCCCCAGCATTTT.

This rearrangement joins TRBV20-1 to TRBJ1-6; 7 nucleotides match TRBD1. Germline V CDR1 and CDR2: DFQATT, SNEGSKA (reference sequence). The CDR3 has 14 residues. Unmatched junction bases numbered 3, after V lost 3 bases and J lost 4 bases. The chain's CDR3 is CSASPDRYNSPLHF. CDR3 DNA: TGCAGTGCTAGTCCGGACAGGTATAATTCACCCCTCCACTTT.

The chain uses TRBV7-2 and TRBJ1-3; weak D call: TRBD1 (6 bases). Trimming took off 2 bases at V and 1 base at J, with 12 bases between the two ends. CDR3 size: 16 residues. The V gene's germline CDR1 is SGHTA and CDR2 FQGNSA. CDR3 in amino acids: CASSLSPGVSGNTIYF. The CDR3, as DNA: TGTGCCAGCAGCTTATCCCCAGGGGTGTCTGGAAACACCATATATTTT.

The gene calls are TRBV15 and TRBJ2-5, with 12 nucleotides matching TRBD2. Per germline, CDR1 LNHNV and CDR2 YYDKDF (reference sequence). Trimming took 0 bases from V and 4 from J; bases not matched to a gene: 12. The length of the CDR3 is 19 residues. In nucleotides, the CDR3 is TGTGCCACCAGCAGAGATTTACCCCTAGCGGGAGGGCCTCGAGAGACCCAGTACTTC. Its translation: CATSRDLPLAGGPRETQYF.

The rearrangement links TRBV6-5 to TRBJ2-1, with 12 bases matching TRBD1. The CDR3 extends over 12 amino acids. The germline V gene has CDR1 MNHEY and CDR2 SVGAGI. V dropped 6 bases and J dropped 11; count of bases not matched to a gene: 2. This CDR3 reads CASRGTGGKQFF. The DNA of the CDR3 is TGTGCCAGCAGGGGGACAGGGGGCAAGCAGTTCTTC.

The table lists this clone with a few counts. Here the CDR3 DNA reads TGTGCCAGCAGCCAGACTAGCGGGGGGACCGTAGGGGGCGAGCAGTACTTC. Translated: CASSQTSGGTVGGEQYF. This chain uses TRBV5-6 with TRBJ2-7; 13 bases are a match to TRBD2. CDR3 length equals 17 residues. Losses at the gene ends were 4 bases for V and 6 bases for J; bases not matched to a gene: 13. Germline V gene sequence: CDR1 SGHDT, CDR2 YYEEEE.

The chain recombines TRBV19 with TRBJ2-3; D may be TRBD1 (6 bases). V dropped 10 bases and J dropped 1 base, with 12 bases sitting between them. This CDR3 spans 13 amino acids. CDR1 and CDR2 from the germline V gene are LNHDA and SQIVND (reference sequence). The CDR3 coding sequence is TGTGCCACCTCACAGGGCCGCACAGATACGCAGTATTTT. Amino acid sequence: CATSQGRTDTQYF.

V gene TRBV6-2 or TRBV6-3 combines with J gene TRBJ1-2; 9 nucleotides align to TRBD1. In germline, CDR1 is MNHEY, CDR2 SVGEGT. J lost 4 bases, V lost 6 bases, and 9 bases had no gene match. The CDR3 runs to 15 residues. The CDR3 reads CASSPIGTGPYGYTF. As DNA, the CDR3 is TGTGCCAGCAGCCCAATCGGGACAGGGCCCTATGGCTACACCTTC.

CDR3 loop: CASSLVARYSNQPQHF. The CDR3 nucleotides read TGTGCCAGCAGCTTAGTGGCCAGATATAGCAATCAGCCCCAGCATTTT. The chain carries TRBV7-2 and TRBJ1-5; D gene unclear. Germline CDR1 reads SGHTA; CDR2 reads FQGNSA. CDR3 size: 16 residues. V was clipped by 1 base and J by 0 bases, with 10 bases between them.

This chain links TRBV28 with TRBJ2-1; D is possibly TRBD1 (6 bases). The CDR3 spans 10 residues. Trimming took off 5 bases at V and 11 bases at J, with 7 bases between the two ends. CDR1 and CDR2 from the germline V gene are MDHEN and SYDVKM. CDR3 sequence (DNA): TGTGCCAGCAGTCGGGACAAGCAGTTCTTC. It encodes CASSRDKQFF.

The chain has TRBV11-2 and TRBJ2-7; 7 bases agree with TRBD1. The CDR3 totals 14 residues. Trimming took 6 bases from V and 3 from J; bases not matched to a gene: 8. Germline V gene sequence: CDR1 SGHAT, CDR2 FQNNGV. The CDR3 coding sequence is TGTGCCAGCAGACGGAGACAGGGTGGCTACGAGCAGTACTTC. Translated, it gives CASRRRQGGYEQYF.